A selection of T cell receptor beta chains follows, all from one sample in a study of cytomegalovirus exposure and HLA in healthy donors. Here immunoSEQ multiplex PCR was the method, and the copy in TCRdb shows in-frame clones only, minus some. The data contain 160,000 or so clones, roughly 75% of them seen just once; the ten biggest clones take up less than 3%. Sequences were obtained from PBMCs. The receptors here all came from a female donor in good health and CMV-seronegative. The CDR3 runs from the conserved cysteine through the conserved F or W. D genes are given only for firm matches. Rows may omit the clone size; those that give it use once, few, many or a size class.

TRBJ2-7	NA	NA	TRBV7-9	TGTGCCAGCAGCTTAGCGGAGGGAGTACGGTCCGAGCAGTACTTC	CASSLAEGVRSEQYF
TRBJ2-7	NA	TRBD2	TRBV7-2	TGTGCCAGCAGCATACCCAGCGGGAGCTCCTACGAGCAGTACTTC	CASSIPSGSSYEQYF
TRBJ2-1	NA	NA	TRBV4-3	TGCGCCAGCAGCCAAGCCCTAGAGATCGGTTACAATGAGCAGTTCTTC	CASSQALEIGYNEQFF
TRBJ1-5	NA	NA	TRBV15	TGTGCCACCAGCAGAGGTACGGGAGGTAGCAATCAGCCCCAGCATTTT	CATSRGTGGSNQPQHF
TRBJ1-2	NA	NA	TRBV2	TGTGCCAGCAGTCTACAGGGCCCGGAGTTCTATGGCTACACCTTC	CASSLQGPEFYGYTF
TRBJ2-7	NA	TRBD2	TRBV15	TGTGCCACCAGCTCCCAGCGGGAGGGCGAGCAGTACTTC	CATSSQREGEQYF
TRBJ2-2	NA	NA	TRBV4-1	TGCGCCAGCAGCCCCCGGGCCGGGGAGCTGTTTTTT	CASSPRAGELFF
TRBJ2-3	few	TRBD2	TRBV7-9	TGTGCCAGCAGCCCAGACGGGGAGGGCGATACGCAGTATTTT	CASSPDGEGDTQYF
TRBJ1-2	few	TRBD1	TRBV9	TGTGCCAGCAGCGCGGAGAGACAGGGTGGCTATGGCTACACCTTC	CASSAERQGGYGYTF
TRBJ2-7	NA	TRBD1	TRBV6-6	TGTGCCAGCACCCGGGACAGGGGAGACGAGCAGTACTTC	CASTRDRGDEQYF
TRBJ2-3	few	TRBD2	TRBV15	TGTGCCACCAGCAGGCACCTAGCGGGAGGGCTGACAGATACGCAGTATTTT	CATSRHLAGGLTDTQYF
TRBJ1-1	NA	TRBD1	TRBV2	TGTGCCAGCAGGGGGGGACAGGGGGTACAACAGTGGACTGAAGCTTTCTTT	CASRGGQGVQQWTEAFF
TRBJ2-7	NA	TRBD1	TRBV7-9	TGTGCCAGCAGCTACGGGACAGCCAACGAGCAGTACTTC	CASSYGTANEQYF
TRBJ2-7	NA	TRBD1	TRBV28	TGTGCCAGCAGGACTGTTGGGACAGGGAGCTACGAGCAGTACTTC	CASRTVGTGSYEQYF
TRBJ1-1	NA	TRBD1	TRBV7-9	TGTGCCAGCAGCTTAGCGGTGGCAGGGGGTGAAGCTTTCTTT	CASSLAVAGGEAFF
TRBJ1-3	NA	TRBD1	TRBV2	TGTGCCAGCGGTCCACAGGGGCAGAGGGGAAACACCATATATTTT	CASGPQGQRGNTIYF
TRBJ1-1	NA	NA	TRBV27	TGTGCCAGCAGTTTAGTGAGGGAGATGGCCACTGAAGCTTTCTTT	CASSLVREMATEAFF
TRBJ2-7	NA	TRBD1	TRBV7-9	TGTGCCAGCAGCTCAACAGGGGATTTGGTCGAGCAGTACTTC	CASSSTGDLVEQYF
TRBJ2-5	NA	NA	TRBV7-9	TGTGCCAGCAGCCCTAAAAACCAAGAGACCCAGTACTTC	CASSPKNQETQYF
TRBJ2-7	NA	NA	TRBV4-3	TGCGCCAGCAGCCAAGACTACAGCTCCTACGAGCAGTACTTC	CASSQDYSSYEQYF
TRBJ1-4	few	TRBD1	TRBV19	TGTGCCAGTAGTAAGTCGGGGACAGGGGATGAAGGAGATGAAAAACTGTTTTTT	CASSKSGTGDEGDEKLFF
TRBJ1-2	NA	NA	TRBV7-9	TGTGCCAGCAGCGCTACAGTTAACTATGGCTACACCTTC	CASSATVNYGYTF
TRBJ2-3	NA	TRBD2	TRBV7-8	TGTGCCAGCAGCTTAAGCGGGGGCACAGATACGCAGTATTTT	CASSLSGGTDTQYF
TRBJ2-5	NA	TRBD1	TRBV14	TGTGCCAGCAGCCTCCCCAGGGGGCTGGCGGAGACCCAGTACTTC	CASSLPRGLAETQYF
TRBJ1-1	NA	NA	TRBV11-3	TGTGCCAGCAGCCTCGGGGGGGGATCAATGAACACTGAAGCTTTCTTT	CASSLGGGSMNTEAFF
TRBJ2-3	NA	TRBD2	TRBV6-6	TGTGCCAGCAGTCGGGGGGGAGCAGATACGCAGTATTTT	CASSRGGADTQYF
TRBJ2-1	few	NA	TRBV5-1	TGCGCCAGCAGCTTTATTCGCGATGAGCAGTTCTTC	CASSFIRDEQFF
TRBJ1-1	few	TRBD1	TRBV9	TGTGCCAGCAGCGTAGACGCAGGGGGCAGGGGTGAAGCTTTCTTT	CASSVDAGGRGEAFF
TRBJ2-1	few	TRBD1	TRBV5-4	TGTGCCAGCAGAAGAAAGGAGGGGACAGGCAACAATGAGCAGTTCTTC	CASRRKEGTGNNEQFF
TRBJ1-2	NA	TRBD1	TRBV5-5	TGTGCCAGCAGCTTGGGACAGGGGGCGGGCGGCTACACCTTC	CASSLGQGAGGYTF
TRBJ2-1	NA	TRBD2	TRBV4-1	TGCGCCAGCAGCCAACCCTCAGCGGGGGCCCTCGTGGGTGAGCAGTTCTTC	CASSQPSAGALVGEQFF
TRBJ2-7	once	NA	TRBV27	TGTGCCAGCAGTTTATCAGGGCAGGGCGCCTACGAGCAGTACTTC	CASSLSGQGAYEQYF
TRBJ1-2	NA	NA	TRBV28	TGTGCCAGCAGTTCGGACTATGGCTACACCTTC	CASSSDYGYTF
TRBJ1-2	NA	NA	TRBV6-5	TGTGCCAGCAGTTACGCGGGGCGCGGCTACACCTTC	CASSYAGRGYTF
TRBJ2-3	NA	NA	TRBV6-1	TGTGCCAGCAGTAGACTAGTCGATACGCAGTATTTT	CASSRLVDTQYF
TRBJ1-5	few	NA	TRBV19	TGTGCCAGTAGTATGGGTCCGGGGAGTAGCAATCAGCCCCAGCATTTT	CASSMGPGSSNQPQHF
TRBJ2-7	NA	TRBD1	TRBV5-1	TGCGCCAGCAGCTTGAGAGGACAGGGGAAGTACGAGCAGTACTTC	CASSLRGQGKYEQYF
TRBJ1-1	once	TRBD1	TRBV19	TGTGCCAGTAGTATCGAGGGGGCGCGGACTGAAGCTTTCTTT	CASSIEGARTEAFF
TRBJ2-1	NA	NA	TRBV7-9	TGTGCCAGCAGCTTCCGGGAACATGAGCAGTTCTTC	CASSFREHEQFF
TRBJ2-1	NA	NA	TRBV6-5	TGTGCCAGCAGTGCCCCCGGGAGTCGCTACAATGAGCAGTTCTTC	CASSAPGSRYNEQFF
TRBJ2-2	NA	NA	TRBV9	TGTGCCAGCAGCGTAGTCTCTGGTCCGGGAGCCACCGGGGAGCTGTTTTTT	CASSVVSGPGATGELFF
TRBJ2-4	NA	NA	TRBV2	TGTGCCAGCAGTGCGACAGACTCACTAGCCAAAAACATTCAGTACTTC	CASSATDSLAKNIQYF
TRBJ2-3	NA	TRBD2	TRBV5-1	TGCGCCAGCAGCTCAGGGACTAGCGGGAGCCTTCTTAGCACAGATACGCAGTATTTT	CASSSGTSGSLLSTDTQYF
TRBJ2-2	NA	NA	TRBV5-1	TGCGCCAGCAGCTTGGCGGTGGACACCGGGGAGCTGTTTTTT	CASSLAVDTGELFF
TRBJ1-6	once	NA	TRBV28	TGTGCCAGCGGGGAGGACGGAAACGTTGCTTCACCCCTCCACTTT	CASGEDGNVASPLHF
TRBJ1-1	NA	NA	TRBV9	TGTGCCAGCAGCCCCCCCGAGGGGAACACTGAAGCTTTCTTT	CASSPPEGNTEAFF
TRBJ2-3	NA	TRBD2	TRBV28	TGTGCCAGCAGCTCCCCCAAGAGCGGGAGTGATACGCAGTATTTT	CASSSPKSGSDTQYF
TRBJ1-2	NA	NA	TRBV5-1	TGCGCCAGCAGCTTGTCGGACTTGTATGGCTACACCTTC	CASSLSDLYGYTF
TRBJ2-1	NA	TRBD1	TRBV5-1	TGCGCCAGCAGCTTCCCACGGACAGGGAATGAGCAGTTCTTC	CASSFPRTGNEQFF
TRBJ2-7	NA	TRBD2	TRBV5-1	TGCGCCAGCAGCTCCACTAGCGGGGACGCACGGAAGGAGCAGTACTTC	CASSSTSGDARKEQYF
TRBJ1-3	NA	TRBD1	TRBV5-4	TGTGCCAGCAGCTGGGGGACAGGGGGGCCTGGAAACACCATATATTTT	CASSWGTGGPGNTIYF
TRBJ1-1	NA	TRBD1	TRBV4-3	TGCGCCAGCAGCCAAGATATTTACGGGACAGCGAACACTGAAGCTTTCTTT	CASSQDIYGTANTEAFF